These 2 T cell receptor beta chains came from one sample sequenced in a study of shared clonotypes between healthy human individuals. Only in-frame clones appear in the TCRdb table, and some are missing; sequencing was by immunoSEQ multiplex PCR. The sample consists of approximately 340,000 clones, 74% of them appearing once. Sequences were obtained from memory CD4+ T cells sorted from blood. Regarding subset: CD45RA-negative fraction. The receptors come from a man in his thirties or forties in good health.

The rearrangement links TRBV5-4 to TRBJ2-3, with 7 bases matching TRBD2. Germline V gives CDR1 SGHNT, CDR2 YYREEE (reference sequence). This CDR3 is built from 14 residues. V was pared by 5 bases and J by 2 bases, with 5 bases of the junction left unmatched. The CDR3, as DNA: TGTGCCAGCAGTACCGGGGACTACACAGATACGCAGTATTTT. Translation: CASSTGDYTDTQYF. Full variable domain (remainder filled in from reference TRBV5-4 and TRBJ2-3): ETGVTQSPTHLIKTRGQQVTLRCSSQSGHNTVSWYQQALGQGPQFIFQYYREEENGRGNFPPRFSGLQFPNYSSELNVNALELDDSALYLCASSTGDYTDTQYFGPGTRLTVL.

The chain uses TRBV18 and TRBJ1-1; D is perhaps TRBD1 (6 bases). Trimming took 3 bases from V and 4 from J, leaving 12 bases between them. Looked up from germline, CDR1 is KGHSH and CDR2 is LQKENI. This CDR3 region has 14 residues. CDR3 nucleotides: TGTGCCAGCTCACCGAGCAGGGGAACCACTGAAGCTTTCTTT. It encodes CASSPSRGTTEAFF.